The present T cell receptor beta chain was sequenced within a study of response to subunit inactivated influenza vaccine. Study-level results: Authors suggested that a seasonal influenza vaccination recruits few new T cells each time.

MiXCR, run by TCRdb on the RT-PCR reads, gives a single entry per CDR3 protein. This sample has roughly 760,000 distinct CDR3 sequences; less than 25% occur once, and the top ten carry roughly 10%. Germline CDR1 MNHEY, CDR2 SVGEGT. V lost 0 bases and J lost 6; bases outside the gene matches: 13. The CDR3 length is 18 residues. Details on this clonotype: What it binds is unknown.

The origin of this receptor is a man aged 45 to 65 who received an inactivated influenza vaccine. Sequences were derived from PBMCs from blood, sampled 5 to 6 days after vaccination. The V and J genes are TRBV6-2 or TRBV6-3 and TRBJ2-2; 7 bases line up with TRBD2. The CDR3 DNA sequence: TGTGCCAGCAGTTACTCGCGCGGGAGCCTTCCGGCCGCCGGGGAGCTGTTTTTT. Its protein product is CASSYSRGSLPAAGELFF.